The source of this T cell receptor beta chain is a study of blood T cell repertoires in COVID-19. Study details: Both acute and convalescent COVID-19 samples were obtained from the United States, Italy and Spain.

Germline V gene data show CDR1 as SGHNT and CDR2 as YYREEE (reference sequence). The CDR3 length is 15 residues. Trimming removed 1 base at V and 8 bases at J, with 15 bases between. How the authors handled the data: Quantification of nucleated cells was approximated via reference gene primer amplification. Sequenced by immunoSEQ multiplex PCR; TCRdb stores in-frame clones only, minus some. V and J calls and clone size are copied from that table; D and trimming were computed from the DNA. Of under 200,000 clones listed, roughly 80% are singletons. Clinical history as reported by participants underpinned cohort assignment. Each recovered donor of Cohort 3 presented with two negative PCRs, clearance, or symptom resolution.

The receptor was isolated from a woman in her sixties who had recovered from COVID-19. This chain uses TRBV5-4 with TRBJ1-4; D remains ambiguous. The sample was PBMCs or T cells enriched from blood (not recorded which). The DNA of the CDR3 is TGTGCCAGCAGCTTGCCCGGGGATCGGCGCGAAAAACTGTTTTTT. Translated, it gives CASSLPGDRREKLFF.